The T cell receptor beta chain described here comes from a study of T cell repertoires in cytomegalovirus infection. About this clonotype: Its target is not known.

MiXCR, run by TCRdb on the reads, gives a single entry per CDR3 protein. Counted here are approximately 130,000 distinct CDR3 sequences, 20% to 30% occurring once; the ten biggest clones make up approximately 35%. This TCR was recovered from a human donor in good health (CMV status not recorded). Some clones in this sample may be carry-over from other donors' samples. Sample: PBMCs, sequenced either directly or after in vitro stimulation (not recorded which).

The CDR3 nucleotides are TGTGCCAGCAGTCTAAATGCAGAATATGGCTACACCTTC. It encodes CASSLNAEYGYTF. The chain joins TRBV6-1 to TRBJ1-2; D not resolved. This CDR3 is built from 13 residues. Germline values: CDR1 MNHNS, CDR2 SASEGT. V lost 5 bases to trimming and J lost 5 bases, with 12 bases between them.